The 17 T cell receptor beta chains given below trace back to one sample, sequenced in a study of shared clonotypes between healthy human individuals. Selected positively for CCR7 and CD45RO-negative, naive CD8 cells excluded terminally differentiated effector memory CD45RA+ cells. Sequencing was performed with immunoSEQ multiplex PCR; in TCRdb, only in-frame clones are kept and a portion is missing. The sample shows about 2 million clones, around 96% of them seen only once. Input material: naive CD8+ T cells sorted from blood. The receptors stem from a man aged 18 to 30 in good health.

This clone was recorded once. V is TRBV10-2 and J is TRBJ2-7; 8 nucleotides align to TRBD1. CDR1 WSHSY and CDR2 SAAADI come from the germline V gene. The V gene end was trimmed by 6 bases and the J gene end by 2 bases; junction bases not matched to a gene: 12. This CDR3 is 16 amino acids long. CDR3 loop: CASSEAGTGLPYEQYF. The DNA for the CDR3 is TGCGCCAGCAGCGAAGCCGGGACAGGTCTTCCCTACGAGCAGTACTTC.

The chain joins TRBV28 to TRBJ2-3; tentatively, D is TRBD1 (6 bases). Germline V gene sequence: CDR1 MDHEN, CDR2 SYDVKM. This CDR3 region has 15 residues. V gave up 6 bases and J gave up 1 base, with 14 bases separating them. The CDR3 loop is CASSLGGGGTDTQYF. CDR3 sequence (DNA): TGTGCCAGCAGCCTAGGGGGTGGGGGCACAGATACGCAGTATTTT.

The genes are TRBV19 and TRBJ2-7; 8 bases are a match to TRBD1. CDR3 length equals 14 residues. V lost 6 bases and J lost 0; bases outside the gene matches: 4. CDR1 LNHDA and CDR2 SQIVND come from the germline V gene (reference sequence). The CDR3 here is CASRETGVSYEQYF. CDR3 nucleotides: TGTGCCAGTAGGGAGACAGGGGTCTCCTACGAGCAGTACTTC.

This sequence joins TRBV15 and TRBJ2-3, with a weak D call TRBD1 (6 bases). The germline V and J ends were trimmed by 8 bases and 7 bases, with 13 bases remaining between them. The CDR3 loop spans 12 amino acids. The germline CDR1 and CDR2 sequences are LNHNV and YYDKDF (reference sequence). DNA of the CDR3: TGTGCCACCGCCGAAGGGGGTTATACGCAGTATTTT. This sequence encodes CATAEGGYTQYF.

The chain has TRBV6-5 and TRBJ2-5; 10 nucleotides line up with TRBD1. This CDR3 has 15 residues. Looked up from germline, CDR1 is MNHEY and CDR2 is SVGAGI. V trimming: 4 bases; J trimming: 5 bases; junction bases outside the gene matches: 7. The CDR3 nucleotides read TGTGCCAGCAGTTCCGTGGACAGGGGGGGGGAGACCCAGTACTTC. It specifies CASSSVDRGGETQYF.

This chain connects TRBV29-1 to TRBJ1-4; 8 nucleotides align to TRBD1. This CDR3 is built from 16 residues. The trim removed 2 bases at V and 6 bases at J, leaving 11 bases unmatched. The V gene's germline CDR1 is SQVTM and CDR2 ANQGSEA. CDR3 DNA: TGCAGCGTTGAATTTCCAGGGGGCAAAAAGGATGAAAAACTGTTTTTT. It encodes CSVEFPGGKKDEKLFF.

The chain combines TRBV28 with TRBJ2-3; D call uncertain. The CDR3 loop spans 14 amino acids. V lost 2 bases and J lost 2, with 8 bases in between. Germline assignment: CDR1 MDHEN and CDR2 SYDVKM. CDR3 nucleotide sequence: TGTGCCAGCAGTTTAAACACGGCCACAGATACGCAGTATTTT. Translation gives CASSLNTATDTQYF.

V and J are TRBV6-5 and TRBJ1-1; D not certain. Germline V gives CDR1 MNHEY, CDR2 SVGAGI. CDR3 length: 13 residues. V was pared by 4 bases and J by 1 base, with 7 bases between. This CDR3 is CASSSLANTEAFF. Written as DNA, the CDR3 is TGTGCCAGCAGTTCGCTGGCGAACACTGAAGCTTTCTTT.

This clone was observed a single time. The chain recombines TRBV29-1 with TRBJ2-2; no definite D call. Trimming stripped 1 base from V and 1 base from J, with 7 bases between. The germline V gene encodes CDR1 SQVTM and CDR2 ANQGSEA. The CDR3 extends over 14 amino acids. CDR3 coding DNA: TGCAGCGTTGAAGGGCAGGTGAACACCGGGGAGCTGTTTTTT. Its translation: CSVEGQVNTGELFF.

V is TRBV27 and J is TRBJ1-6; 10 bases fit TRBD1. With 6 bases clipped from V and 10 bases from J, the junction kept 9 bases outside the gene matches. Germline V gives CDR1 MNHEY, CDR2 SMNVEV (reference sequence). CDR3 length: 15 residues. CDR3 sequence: CASSPTGGAGSPLHF. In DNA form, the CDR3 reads TGTGCCAGCAGCCCGACAGGGGGCGCTGGGTCACCCCTCCACTTT.

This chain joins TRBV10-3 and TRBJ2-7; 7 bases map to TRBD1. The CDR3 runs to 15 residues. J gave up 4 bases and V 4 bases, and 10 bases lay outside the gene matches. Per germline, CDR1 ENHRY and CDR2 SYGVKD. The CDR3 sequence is CAISAGGNGLYEQYF. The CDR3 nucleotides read TGTGCCATCAGTGCAGGGGGTAACGGTCTATACGAGCAGTACTTC.

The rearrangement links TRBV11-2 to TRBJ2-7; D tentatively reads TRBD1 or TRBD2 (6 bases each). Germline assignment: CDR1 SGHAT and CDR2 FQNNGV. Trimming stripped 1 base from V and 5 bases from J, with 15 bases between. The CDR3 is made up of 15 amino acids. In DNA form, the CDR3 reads TGTGCCAGCAGCTTAGGGAGGGCAGGGGTGGACGAGCAGTACTTC. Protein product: CASSLGRAGVDEQYF. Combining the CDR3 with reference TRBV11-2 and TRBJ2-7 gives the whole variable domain EAGVAQSPRYKIIEKRQSVAFWCNPISGHATLYWYQQILGQGPKLLIQFQNNGVVDDSQLPKDRFSAERLKGVDSTLKIQPAKLEDSAVYLCASSLGRAGVDEQYFGPGTRLTVT.

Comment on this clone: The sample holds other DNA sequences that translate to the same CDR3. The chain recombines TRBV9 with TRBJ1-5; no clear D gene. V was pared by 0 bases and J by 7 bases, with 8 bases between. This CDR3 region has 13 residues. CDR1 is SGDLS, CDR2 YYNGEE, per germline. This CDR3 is CASSVGGGQPQHF. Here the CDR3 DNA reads TGTGCCAGCAGCGTAGGGGGAGGGCAGCCCCAGCATTTT.

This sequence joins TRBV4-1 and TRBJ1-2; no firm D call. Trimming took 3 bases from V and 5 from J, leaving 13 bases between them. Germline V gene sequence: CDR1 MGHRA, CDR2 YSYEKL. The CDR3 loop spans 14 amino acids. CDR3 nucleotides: TGCGCCAGCAGCCAGGGCCGTCTGGGGTATGGCTACACCTTC. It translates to CASSQGRLGYGYTF.

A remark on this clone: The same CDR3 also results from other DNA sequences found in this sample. CDR3 sequence reads: CASRPNTGELFF. CDR3 nucleotides: TGCGCCAGCCGCCCGAACACCGGGGAGCTGTTTTTT. V usage is TRBV4-1 and J usage is TRBJ2-2; no clear D gene. V lost 8 bases to trimming and J lost 0 bases, with 4 bases between them. The CDR3 is 12 residues long. CDR1 is MGHRA and CDR2 is YSYEKL in the germline V gene.

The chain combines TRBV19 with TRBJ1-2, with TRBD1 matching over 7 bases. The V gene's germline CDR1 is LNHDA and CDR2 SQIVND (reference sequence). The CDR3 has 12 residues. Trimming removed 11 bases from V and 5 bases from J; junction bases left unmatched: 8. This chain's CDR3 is CASAGGDYGYTF. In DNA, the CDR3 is TGTGCCTCGGCAGGGGGGGATTATGGCTACACCTTC.

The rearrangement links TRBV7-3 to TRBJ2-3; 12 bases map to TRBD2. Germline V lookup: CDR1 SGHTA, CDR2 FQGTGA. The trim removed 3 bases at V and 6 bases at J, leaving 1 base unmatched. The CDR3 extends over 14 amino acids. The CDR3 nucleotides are TGTGCCAGCAGCTTGGGGACTAGCGGGGATACGCAGTATTTT. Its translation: CASSLGTSGDTQYF.